This is a list of T cell receptor beta chains from one sample in a study of OX40 agonist ivuxolimab in advanced cancers. The protocol was immunoSEQ multiplex PCR, while the TCRdb copy is restricted to in-frame clones and leaves out a portion. The table lists about 42,000 clones, 70% to 90% of them singletons. This material consisted of CD4+ or CD8+ T cells sorted from blood, taken in a trial of the OX40 agonist ivuxolimab. The receptors stem from an adult with an advanced solid tumor such as melanoma, head and neck, liver or kidney cancer. Both conserved end residues are part of each CDR3. A D gene is named only where the DNA matches it firmly. Clone size, where shown, is once, few, many, or a class for clones that have expanded.

size	V	J	D	DNA	CDR3
NA	TRBV4-2	TRBJ2-7	NA	TGTGCCAGCAGCCAAGAAGACGAGGGGGCCTACGAGCAGTACTTC	CASSQEDEGAYEQYF
NA	TRBV28	TRBJ2-2	NA	TGTGCCAGCAGTTTGGGGGCGGCCACCGGGGAGCTGTTTTTT	CASSLGAATGELFF
once	TRBV7-3	TRBJ2-5	TRBD2	TGTGCCAGCAGCTTGGGACTAGCGGGGTGGGAGACCCAGTACTTC	CASSLGLAGWETQYF
NA	TRBV4-1	TRBJ1-4	NA	TGCGCCAGCAGCCCACAGGGTCCTAATGAAAAACTGTTTTTT	CASSPQGPNEKLFF
NA	TRBV10-3	TRBJ1-2	TRBD1	TGTGCCATCAGTGACCCTCTCTGGCCTGGGACAGGTCTCTATGGCTACACCTTC	CAISDPLWPGTGLYGYTF
NA	TRBV6-5	TRBJ2-1	NA	TGTGCCAGCAGTTACTCTAGGGGGGCGAATGAGCAGTTCTTC	CASSYSRGANEQFF
NA	TRBV18	TRBJ2-1	TRBD2	TGTGCCAGCTCACCTCTAGCGGGGGTTGAGCAGTTCTTC	CASSPLAGVEQFF
NA	TRBV5-4	TRBJ2-5	NA	TGTGCCAGCAGCTTGGCTGGGGGGGGCGGGGAGACCCAGTACTTC	CASSLAGGGGETQYF
NA	TRBV6-4	TRBJ1-2	NA	TGTGCCAGCAGTGACGGGGGCGGCTACACCTTC	CASSDGGGYTF
NA	TRBV25-1	TRBJ1-1	TRBD1	TGTGCCAGCAGAATGTCGGGACAGGGGCTGGTCCCTGAAGCTTTCTTT	CASRMSGQGLVPEAFF
NA	TRBV7-9	TRBJ2-1	NA	TGTGCCAGCTTAGATAGCTCCTACAATGAGCAGTTCTTC	CASLDSSYNEQFF
NA	TRBV9	TRBJ2-1	NA	TGTGCCAGCAGGCCAACAGACGGGAGCTCCTACAATGAGCAGTTCTTC	CASRPTDGSSYNEQFF
NA	TRBV7-9	TRBJ1-1	NA	TGTGCCAGCAGCTTCACAACAGGTTTGAGGACTGAAGCTTTCTTT	CASSFTTGLRTEAFF
NA	TRBV4-3	TRBJ2-7	NA	TGCGCCAGCAGCCAAGATTCAGGCTCAGACGAGCAGTACTTC	CASSQDSGSDEQYF
NA	TRBV18	TRBJ2-5	TRBD2	TGTGCCAGCTCACCAAAGCGGGAGGTTCCTGAGACCCAGTACTTC	CASSPKREVPETQYF
NA	TRBV27	TRBJ2-2	NA	TGTGCCAGCAGTTTAATAGTGAACACCGGGGAGCTGTTTTTT	CASSLIVNTGELFF
NA	TRBV6-6	TRBJ2-1	NA	TGTGCCAGCAGTTACTCAGACACATTGGAGCAGTTCTTC	CASSYSDTLEQFF
once	TRBV27	TRBJ2-3	NA	TGTGCCAGCAGTACGGGACCAAACACAGATACGCAGTATTTT	CASSTGPNTDTQYF
NA	TRBV7-2	TRBJ1-4	NA	TGTGCCAGCAGCTTAGGAAGGGACTTGTTTTTT	CASSLGRDLFF
NA	TRBV28	TRBJ1-3	NA	TGTGCCAGCAGTTTACCGGTCCTCGGAAACACCATATATTTT	CASSLPVLGNTIYF
NA	TRBV25-1	TRBJ1-5	NA	TGTGCCAGCAAGTCAGGGGGCAATCAGCCCCAGCATTTT	CASKSGGNQPQHF
NA	TRBV27	TRBJ1-5	NA	TGTGCCAGCAGTTTAATTGAGGACAGAAATCAGCCCCAGCATTTT	CASSLIEDRNQPQHF
NA	TRBV5-8	TRBJ2-3	NA	TGTGCCAGCAGCTTGGGGCCGACACGATTCCCCACAGATACGCAGTATTTT	CASSLGPTRFPTDTQYF
few	TRBV7-9	TRBJ1-1	NA	TGTGCCAGCAGCTTAGTAGGGGGTCGGAACTTCGCTTTCTTT	CASSLVGGRNFAFF
NA	TRBV28	TRBJ2-4	NA	TGTGCCAGCAGACCGCTCCTCCCGGCGGCAGCCAAAAACATTCAGTACTTC	CASRPLLPAAAKNIQYF
NA	TRBV7-9	TRBJ2-6	NA	TGTGCCAGCAGCTTAGACAGACTAGGATCTGGGGCCAACGTCCTGACTTTC	CASSLDRLGSGANVLTF
NA	TRBV4-1	TRBJ1-1	NA	TGCGCCAGCAGCCAAGAGAGAAGCTTGAACACTGAAGCTTTCTTT	CASSQERSLNTEAFF
NA	TRBV6-1	TRBJ1-1	NA	TGTGCCAGCAGCCCCCGCAGGGCAGGCACTGAAGCTTTCTTT	CASSPRRAGTEAFF
NA	TRBV7-2	TRBJ2-3	TRBD2	TGTGCCAGCAGTCTCCTAGCGGGGGGGTTGAGCACAGATACGCAGTATTTT	CASSLLAGGLSTDTQYF